Included here is one T cell receptor (beta chain) sequence, with context. Original data processing: In the immunoSEQ data, sequences were junction-only and lacked quality scores, so filtering differed. Only in-frame clones appear in the TCRdb table, and some are missing; sequencing was by immunoSEQ multiplex PCR. For V, J and clone size, that table is used; D and trimming come from the DNA. Of some 2,500,000 clones listed, roughly 93% were seen once; the top ten hold more than 0.35%. The data stem from a study of shared clonotypes between healthy human individuals. Study-wide background: The plates for each donor numbered three CD4 naive, three CD4 memory, two CD8 naive and one CD8 memory.

There were only Caucasian adults among the donors, and all lived in Nashville, Tennessee. Germline V CDR1 and CDR2: MNHEY, SMNVEV (reference sequence). CDR3 length equals 17 residues. The V gene end was trimmed by 5 bases and the J gene end by 6 bases; junction bases not matched to a gene: 13. The chain recombines TRBV27 with TRBJ2-1; TRBD2 matches 10 bases. This TCR derives from a man in his late teens or twenties in good health. Some clones in this sample may be carry-over from other donors' samples. Material for sequencing was naive CD4+ T cells from PBMCs. Regarding subset: CD45RA+ positively selected. CDR3 loop: CASSTPSGRVGTNEQFF. The CDR3 nucleotides are TGTGCCAGCAGTACTCCTAGCGGGAGAGTGGGTACCAATGAGCAGTTCTTC.